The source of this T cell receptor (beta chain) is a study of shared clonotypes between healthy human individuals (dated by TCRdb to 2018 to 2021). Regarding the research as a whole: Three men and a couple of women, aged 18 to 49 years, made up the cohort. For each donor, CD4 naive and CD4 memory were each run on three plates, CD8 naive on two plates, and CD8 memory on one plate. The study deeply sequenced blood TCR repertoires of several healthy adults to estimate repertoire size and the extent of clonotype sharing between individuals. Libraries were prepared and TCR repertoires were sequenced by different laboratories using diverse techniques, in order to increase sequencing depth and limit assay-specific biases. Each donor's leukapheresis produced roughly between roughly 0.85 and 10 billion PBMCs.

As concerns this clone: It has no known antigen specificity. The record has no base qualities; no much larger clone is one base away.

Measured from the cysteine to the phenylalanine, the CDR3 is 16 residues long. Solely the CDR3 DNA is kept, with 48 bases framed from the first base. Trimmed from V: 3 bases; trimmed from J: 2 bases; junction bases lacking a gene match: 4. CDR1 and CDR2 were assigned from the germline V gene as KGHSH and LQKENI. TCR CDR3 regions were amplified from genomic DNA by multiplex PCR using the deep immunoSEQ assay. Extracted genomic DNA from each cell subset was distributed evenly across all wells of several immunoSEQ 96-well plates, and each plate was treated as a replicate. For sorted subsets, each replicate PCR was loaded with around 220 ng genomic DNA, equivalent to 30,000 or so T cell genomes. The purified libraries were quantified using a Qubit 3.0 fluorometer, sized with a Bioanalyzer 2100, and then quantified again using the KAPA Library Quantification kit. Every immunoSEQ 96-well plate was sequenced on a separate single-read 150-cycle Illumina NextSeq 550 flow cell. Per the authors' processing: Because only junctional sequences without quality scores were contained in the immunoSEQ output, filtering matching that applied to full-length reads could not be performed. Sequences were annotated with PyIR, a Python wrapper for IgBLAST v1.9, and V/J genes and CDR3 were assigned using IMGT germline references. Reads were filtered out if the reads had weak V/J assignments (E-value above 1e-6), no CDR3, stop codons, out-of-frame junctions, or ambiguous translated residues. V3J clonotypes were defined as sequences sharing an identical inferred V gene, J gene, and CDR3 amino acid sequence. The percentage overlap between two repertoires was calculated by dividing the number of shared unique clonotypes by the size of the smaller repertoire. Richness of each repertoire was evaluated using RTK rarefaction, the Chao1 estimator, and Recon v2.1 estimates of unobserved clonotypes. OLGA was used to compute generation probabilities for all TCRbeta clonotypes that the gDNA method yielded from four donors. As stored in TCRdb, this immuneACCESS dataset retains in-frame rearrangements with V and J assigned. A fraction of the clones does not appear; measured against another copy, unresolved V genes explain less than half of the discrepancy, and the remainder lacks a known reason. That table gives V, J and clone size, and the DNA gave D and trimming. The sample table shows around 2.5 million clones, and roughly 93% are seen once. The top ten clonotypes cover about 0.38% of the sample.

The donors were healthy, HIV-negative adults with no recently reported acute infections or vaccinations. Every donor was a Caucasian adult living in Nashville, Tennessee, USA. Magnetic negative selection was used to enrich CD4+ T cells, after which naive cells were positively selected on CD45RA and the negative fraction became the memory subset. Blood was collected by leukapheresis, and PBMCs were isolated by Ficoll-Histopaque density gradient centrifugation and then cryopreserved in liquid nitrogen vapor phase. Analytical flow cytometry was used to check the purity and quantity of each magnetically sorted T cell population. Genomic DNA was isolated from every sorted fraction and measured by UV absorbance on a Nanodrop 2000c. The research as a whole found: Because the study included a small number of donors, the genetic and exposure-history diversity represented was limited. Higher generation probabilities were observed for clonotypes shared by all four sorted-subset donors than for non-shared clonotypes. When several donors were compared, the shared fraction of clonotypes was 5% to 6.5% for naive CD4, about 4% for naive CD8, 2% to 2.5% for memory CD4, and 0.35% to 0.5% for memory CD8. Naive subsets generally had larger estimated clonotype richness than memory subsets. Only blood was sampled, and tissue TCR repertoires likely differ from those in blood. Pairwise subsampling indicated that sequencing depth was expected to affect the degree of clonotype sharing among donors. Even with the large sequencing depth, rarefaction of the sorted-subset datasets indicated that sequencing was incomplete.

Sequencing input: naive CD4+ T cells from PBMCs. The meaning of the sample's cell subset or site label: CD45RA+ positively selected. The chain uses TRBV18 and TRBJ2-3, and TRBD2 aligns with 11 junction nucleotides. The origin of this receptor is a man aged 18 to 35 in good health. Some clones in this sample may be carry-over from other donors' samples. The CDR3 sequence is CASSPLTSGTTDTQYF. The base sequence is TGTGCCAGCTCACCGCTGACTAGCGGGACCACAGATACGCAGTATTTT.